What follows are 8 T cell receptor beta chains derived from one specimen sequenced in a study of OX40 agonist ivuxolimab in advanced cancers. Some clones are missing from TCRdb's copy, which holds only in-frame ones; the method was immunoSEQ multiplex PCR. This sample has approximately 61,000 clones; about 88% occur once, and the top ten carry more than 15%. The material sequenced was CD4+ or CD8+ T cells sorted from blood, taken in a trial of the OX40 agonist ivuxolimab. The receptors were gathered from an adult with an advanced solid tumor such as melanoma, head and neck, liver or kidney cancer.

The CDR3 DNA reads as TGTGCCAGCAGTCCCCTCAAAACTTACTTAACCACCGGGGAGCTGTTTTTT. This encodes CASSPLKTYLTTGELFF. The chain combines TRBV28 with TRBJ2-2; no reliable D call. The CDR3 has 17 residues. The germline CDR1 and CDR2 sequences are MDHEN and SYDVKM. Trimming left V 5 bases short and J 4 bases short, with 20 bases between.

This clone has only a few counts. One end of the junction is discordant with germline, which a read error may explain. V and J are TRBV4-1 and TRBJ1-2; maybe TRBD1 (6 bases). The CDR3 is 13 residues long. CDR1 is MGHRA and CDR2 is YSYEKL in the germline V gene. CDR3: CASSEDRSYGYTF. The CDR3 bases are TGCGCCAGCAGCGAAGACAGGAGCTATGGCTACACCTTC.

The chain couples TRBV19 to TRBJ1-1; D is undetermined. The germline gives CDR1 LNHDA, CDR2 SQIVND (reference sequence). V lost 2 bases and J lost 7, with 8 bases in between. This CDR3 contains 12 residues. This chain's CDR3 is CASSILGLEAFF. The CDR3 nucleotides are TGTGCCAGTAGTATACTAGGGCTTGAAGCTTTCTTT.

This chain uses TRBV5-4 with TRBJ2-6; no clear D gene. CDR1 SGHNT and CDR2 YYREEE come from the germline V gene (reference sequence). This CDR3 has 19 amino acids. With 1 base removed from V and 0 bases from J, the gap between germline ends came to 17 bases. CDR3: CASSLFGVRSSSGANVLTF. CDR3 DNA: TGTGCCAGCAGCTTGTTTGGGGTCAGGTCCAGCTCTGGGGCCAACGTCCTGACTTTC.

This chain uses TRBV28 with TRBJ2-3; no clear D gene. CDR3 length equals 18 residues. Trimming removed 1 base from V and 1 base from J, with 18 bases in between. Germline V gene data show CDR1 as MDHEN and CDR2 as SYDVKM. CDR3 protein: CASSLYAPLPAGTDTQYF. In DNA, the CDR3 is TGTGCCAGCAGTTTATACGCCCCACTCCCCGCCGGCACAGATACGCAGTATTTT.

The chain is built from TRBV6-5 and TRBJ2-1; D perhaps matches TRBD1 (6 bases). Trimming left V 4 bases short and J 8 bases short, with 12 bases between. There are 13 residues in the CDR3. CDR1 MNHEY and CDR2 SVGAGI come from the germline V gene. DNA for the CDR3: TGTGCCAGCAGTTCACAGGGTAGCGATGAGCAGTTCTTC. This translates into CASSSQGSDEQFF.

This sequence joins TRBV5-1 and TRBJ2-5, with unresolved D. Trimming left V 4 bases short and J 4 bases short, with 8 bases between. The CDR3 has 12 residues. Germline CDR1 SGHRS, CDR2 YFSETQ. As DNA, the CDR3 is TGCGCCAGCAGCCCACCCGGAGAGACCCAGTACTTC. Translated: CASSPPGETQYF.

The chain uses TRBV7-2 and TRBJ2-1; the D is unclear. The V and J ends lost 1 base and 0 bases respectively, with 10 bases between them. CDR3 size: 16 residues. Germline V gene sequence: CDR1 SGHTA, CDR2 FQGNSA. CDR3 sequence (DNA): TGTGCCAGCAGCTTAGATGGCGGCAGCTCCTACAATGAGCAGTTCTTC. Amino acids: CASSLDGGSSYNEQFF.